This TCR beta chain was identified during a study of spatial heterogeneity in lung cancer. This clonotype was detected many times. The sample's time point: sample taken at primary tumor resection. Unsorted whole RNA from tumor, nontumor lung or frozen PBMC underwent sequencing. Germline V CDR1 and CDR2: KGHSH, LQKENI. This CDR3 has 15 residues. V was shortened by 3 bases and J by 0 bases, with 11 bases between the two germline ends. Each CDR3 protein gets one entry after TCRdb re-called the 5' RACE reads with MiXCR. The table records approximately 52,000 distinct CDR3 sequences, about 7% of them present only once.

This specimen was PBMCs, taken at surgery. The chain links TRBV18 to TRBJ1-2; D gene uncertain. The TCR sequence derives from a female donor with early-stage non-small cell lung cancer. DNA for the CDR3: TGTGCCAGCTCACCCGGGGTAACCTCTAACTATGGCTACACCTTC. Translating it yields CASSPGVTSNYGYTF.